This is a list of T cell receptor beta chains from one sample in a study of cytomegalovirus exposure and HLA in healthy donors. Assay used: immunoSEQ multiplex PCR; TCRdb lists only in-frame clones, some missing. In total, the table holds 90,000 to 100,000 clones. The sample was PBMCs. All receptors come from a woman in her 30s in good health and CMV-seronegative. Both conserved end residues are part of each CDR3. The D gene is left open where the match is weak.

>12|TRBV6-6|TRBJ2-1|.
TGTGCCAGCAGTTATGGGGCCAATGAGCAGTTCTTC
CASSYGANEQFF
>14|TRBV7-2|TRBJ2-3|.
TGTGCCAGCAGCTTAGAGCGAAGCACAGATACGCAGTATTTT
CASSLERSTDTQYF
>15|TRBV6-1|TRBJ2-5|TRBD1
TGTGCCAGCAGCTTAAGCCGGGACAGGGAAGAGACCCAGTACTTC
CASSLSRDREETQYF
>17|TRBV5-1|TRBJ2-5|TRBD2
TGCGCCAGCAGCCCGGGAGGGAGGGCCGGGATTACCGAGACCCAGTACTTC
CASSPGGRAGITETQYF
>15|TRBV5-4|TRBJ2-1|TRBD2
TGTGCCAGCAGCCTGGGACTAGCGGCAAACAATGAGCAGTTCTTC
CASSLGLAANNEQFF
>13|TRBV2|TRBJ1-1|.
TGTGCCAGCTACGCAGCGGGGGTCACTGAAGCTTTCTTT
CASYAAGVTEAFF
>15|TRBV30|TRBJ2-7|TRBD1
TGTGCCTGGAGTCCGGACAGGGGTCCAGTCCACGAGCAGTACTTC
CAWSPDRGPVHEQYF
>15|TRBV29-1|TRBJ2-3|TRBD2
TGCAGCGTTGAGGAAGGGGCGGGGGGGCTTGATACGCAGTATTTT
CSVEEGAGGLDTQYF
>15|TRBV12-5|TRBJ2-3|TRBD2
TGTGCTAGTGGTTTGGGGCTAGCGGGGACAGATACGCAGTATTTT
CASGLGLAGTDTQYF
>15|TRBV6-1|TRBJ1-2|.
TGTGCCAGCAGTTCTCCAGACGGAGCTAACTATGGCTACACCTTC
CASSSPDGANYGYTF
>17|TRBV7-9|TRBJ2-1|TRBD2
TGTGCCAGCAGCCCCCGTCCGGGACTAGCGGAAAACAATGAGCAGTTCTTC
CASSPRPGLAENNEQFF
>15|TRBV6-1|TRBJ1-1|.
TGTGCCAGCAGCGATCCGGGAGTGGAGAACACTGAAGCTTTCTTT
CASSDPGVENTEAFF
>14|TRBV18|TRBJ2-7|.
TGTGCCAGCTCACTGACAACGTCGGCCTACGAGCAGTACTTC
CASSLTTSAYEQYF
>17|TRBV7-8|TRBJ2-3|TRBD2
TGTGCCAGCAGCTTGTTGGGGGAGCGGGATCTCACAGATACGCAGTATTTT
CASSLLGERDLTDTQYF
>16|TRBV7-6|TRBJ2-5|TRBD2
TGTGCCAGCAGCTTAGCGCGGGTAGCGGGGGGTGAGACCCAGTACTTC
CASSLARVAGGETQYF
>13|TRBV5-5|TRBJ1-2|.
TGTGCCAGCAGCTTGAAACTTAACTATGGCTACACCTTC
CASSLKLNYGYTF
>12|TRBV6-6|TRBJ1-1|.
TGTGCCAGCAGTTACGAGACAGCAGAAGCTTTCTTT
CASSYETAEAFF
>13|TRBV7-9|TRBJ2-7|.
TGTGCCAGCAGCTGGAGCGGCACCTACGAGCAGTACTTC
CASSWSGTYEQYF
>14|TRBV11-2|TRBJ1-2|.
TGTGCCAGCAGCTTATCCCGGACTTCTTATGGCTACACCTTC
CASSLSRTSYGYTF
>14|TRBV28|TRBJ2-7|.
TGTGCCAGCAATCTCCACGGGAGACTAGACGAGCAGTACTTC
CASNLHGRLDEQYF
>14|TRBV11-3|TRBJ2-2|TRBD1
TGTGCCAGCAGCTCGGACAGGGGGAACGGGGAGCTGTTTTTT
CASSSDRGNGELFF
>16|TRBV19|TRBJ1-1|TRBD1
TGTGCCAGTAGTATAGACACAGGGGGCCCAGGCACTGAAGCTTTCTTT
CASSIDTGGPGTEAFF
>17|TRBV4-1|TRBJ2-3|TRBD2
TGCGCCAGCAGCCAAGTCGAAGCGGGAGCGGACACAGATACGCAGTATTTT
CASSQVEAGADTDTQYF
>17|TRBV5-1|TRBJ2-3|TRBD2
TGCGCCAGCAGCTTGGGATTAGCGGGAGGGCCGTCAGATACGCAGTATTTT
CASSLGLAGGPSDTQYF